Listed below are T cell receptor beta chains from one sample, sequenced in a study of regulatory T cells in long-lasting Graves disease. TCRdb passed the multiplex PCR reads through MiXCR, listing each CDR3 protein once. Of hundreds of thousands of distinct CDR3 sequences listed, 16% are singletons. These same records also appear under a second study, on T cells in Graves' hyperthyroidism and ophthalmopathy.

Specimen: peripheral blood mononuclear cells (PBMCs), collected at new diagnosis, from a patient treated with antithyroid drugs. Receptor source: a young woman with Graves disease. Each CDR3 is given with its conserved first and last residue. A D gene is named only where the DNA matches it firmly. Expanded clones are given a class, and other clones once, few, many or no size at all.

d_gene | j_gene | abundance | v_gene | CDR3aa | CDR3nt
TRBD1 | TRBJ1-4 | NA | TRBV20-1 | CSATGTGDEKLFF | TGCAGTGCAACCGGGACAGGGGACGAAAAACTGTTTTTT
NA | TRBJ2-6 | NA | TRBV7-2 | CASSRGPGANVLTF | TGTGCCAGCAGCCGAGGGCCTGGGGCCAACGTCCTGACTTTC
NA | TRBJ2-5 | many | TRBV11-2 | CASSTQGQGETQYF | TGTGCCAGCAGCACACAGGGACAAGGAGAGACCCAGTACTTC
NA | TRBJ1-5 | NA | TRBV19 | CASSTLLKTDHQPQHF | TGTGCCAGTAGTACCCTGTTAAAGACAGACCATCAGCCCCAGCATTTT
NA | TRBJ1-1 | many | TRBV18 | CASSPPNPGNTEAFF | TGTGCCAGCTCACCACCGAACCCTGGGAACACTGAAGCTTTCTTT
TRBD2 | TRBJ2-3 | many | TRBV28 | CASSPVAGVSPDTQYF | TGTGCCAGCAGTCCGGTAGCGGGAGTAAGTCCAGATACGCAGTATTTT
TRBD1 | TRBJ1-6 | many | TRBV12-3/TRBV12-4 | CASSTLRQGKSPLHF | TGTGCCAGCAGCACCTTACGACAGGGCAAGTCACCCCTCCACTTT
TRBD2 | TRBJ2-3 | many | TRBV5-1 | CASSELTSGSTDTQYF | TGCGCCAGCAGCGAACTGACTAGCGGGAGTACAGATACGCAGTATTTT
TRBD2 | TRBJ2-3 | many | TRBV11-1 | CASSWRLAGGRTDTQYF | TGTGCCAGCAGCTGGAGACTAGCGGGAGGGCGGACAGATACGCAGTATTTT
TRBD2 | TRBJ2-3 | NA | TRBV10-3 | CAISDGPASGTDTQYF | TGTGCCATCAGTGATGGGCCGGCTAGCGGGACAGATACGCAGTATTTT
NA | TRBJ1-1 | many | TRBV28 | CASSSPGGMNTEAFF | TGTGCCAGCAGTTCCCCGGGGGGGATGAACACTGAAGCTTTCTTT
NA | TRBJ2-4 | many | TRBV7-2 | CASSSDAGGRYF | TGTGCCAGCAGCTCCGACGCAGGGGGGAGATACTTC
TRBD1 | TRBJ1-4 | many | TRBV5-1 | CASSFGQGYEKLFF | TGCGCCAGCAGCTTCGGACAGGGGTATGAAAAACTGTTTTTT
NA | TRBJ2-2 | NA | TRBV30 | CAWSATVLEELFF | TGTGCCTGGAGTGCGACAGTTCTCGAGGAGCTGTTTTTT
TRBD2 | TRBJ2-7 | NA | TRBV7-9 | CASSSEREVYEQYF | TGTGCCAGCAGCTCAGAGCGGGAGGTGTACGAGCAGTACTTC
NA | TRBJ2-3 | many | TRBV15 | CATRGDRTDTQYF | TGTGCCACCAGGGGGGATCGCACAGATACGCAGTATTTT
NA | TRBJ2-2 | NA | TRBV6-8 | CASRRELNTGELFF | TGTGCCAGTAGACGGGAGCTCAACACCGGGGAGCTGTTTTTT
NA | TRBJ1-2 | few | TRBV5-4 | CASSKLIMIANYGYTF | TGTGCCAGCAGCAAGCTGATCATGATAGCTAACTATGGCTACACCTTC
TRBD2 | TRBJ2-7 | many | TRBV6-1 | CASSEARGDLSYEQYF | TGTGCCAGCAGTGAAGCGCGGGGGGATCTCTCCTACGAGCAGTACTTC
NA | TRBJ1-1 | few | TRBV19 | CASVYRRTEAFF | TGTGCCAGTGTTTACAGGAGAACTGAAGCTTTCTTT
TRBD2 | TRBJ2-1 | many | TRBV12-3/TRBV12-4 | CASSEREGSYNEQFF | TGTGCCAGCAGCGAGCGGGAGGGTTCCTACAATGAGCAGTTCTTC
TRBD1 | TRBJ2-7 | NA | TRBV5-1 | CASSGQGAAEQYF | TGCGCCAGCAGCGGACAGGGCGCGGCCGAGCAGTACTTC
TRBD2 | TRBJ2-3 | NA | TRBV5-5 | CASSIRTSGRAFRWDTQYF | TGTGCCAGCAGCATCAGGACTAGCGGGAGGGCTTTTCGGTGGGATACGCAGTATTTT
NA | TRBJ1-4 | few | TRBV7-9 | CASIGRGSNEKLFF | TGTGCCAGCATCGGTCGGGGCAGTAATGAAAAACTGTTTTTT
NA | TRBJ1-1 | many | TRBV5-5 | CASSLGENTEAFF | TGTGCCAGCAGCCTGGGGGAGAACACTGAAGCTTTCTTT
NA | TRBJ2-3 | many | TRBV14 | CASSQDPSLGTDTQYF | TGTGCCAGCAGCCAAGATCCCAGTCTCGGAACAGATACGCAGTATTTT
NA | TRBJ2-1 | NA | TRBV6-1 | CASSVYTGTSYNEQFF | TGTGCCAGCAGCGTCTACACCGGGACAAGCTACAATGAGCAGTTCTTC
NA | TRBJ2-5 | few | TRBV29-1 | CSVEGPGGLETQYF | TGCAGCGTTGAAGGGCCAGGAGGTTTGGAGACCCAGTACTTC
NA | TRBJ2-5 | once | TRBV5-1 | CASSLKSTVQETQHF | TGCGCCAGCAGCTTGAAGTCAACGGTACAAGAGACCCAGCACTTC
NA | TRBJ1-6 | many | TRBV6-1 | CASSGPQRLNSPLHF | TGTGCCAGCAGCGGACCCCAACGGCTTAATTCACCCCTCCACTTT
NA | TRBJ2-3 | NA | TRBV20-1 | CSATPLRSSTDTQYF | TGCAGTGCTACCCCCCTGAGATCTAGCACAGATACGCAGTATTTT
TRBD1 | TRBJ1-6 | NA | TRBV10-3 | CAISESDRAYNSPLHF | TGTGCCATCAGTGAGTCCGACAGGGCTTATAATTCACCCCTCCACTTT
NA | TRBJ2-7 | NA | TRBV30 | CAWSWAGSLEQYF | TGTGCCTGGAGTTGGGCAGGGAGTCTCGAGCAGTACTTC
TRBD2 | TRBJ2-1 | NA | TRBV6-2/TRBV6-3 | CASSSLAGGRYEQFF | TGTGCCAGCAGTTCACTAGCGGGAGGGAGGTATGAGCAGTTCTTC
TRBD2 | TRBJ2-7 | many | TRBV5-8 | CASSFLAGGYEQYF | TGTGCCAGCAGCTTTCTAGCGGGAGGCTACGAGCAGTACTTC
TRBD1 | TRBJ1-6 | few | TRBV18 | CASSPLRRDSETVLHF | TGTGCCAGCTCACCCCTCAGAAGGGACAGCGAAACGGTCCTCCACTTT
TRBD2 | TRBJ2-1 | NA | TRBV5-1 | CASSPATSGRGYEQFF | TGCGCCAGCAGCCCTGCCACTAGCGGGAGGGGGTATGAGCAGTTCTTC
TRBD2 | TRBJ2-3 | few | TRBV2 | CASSHSGRVTDTQYF | TGTGCCAGCAGCCATAGCGGGAGGGTGACAGATACGCAGTATTTT